This T cell receptor (beta chain) was profiled in a study of OX40 agonist ivuxolimab in advanced cancers. Study as a whole: The diagnoses of dose-escalation patients were hepatocellular carcinoma, melanoma, renal cell or head and neck cancer. Three patients got partial responses; one had hepatocellular carcinoma and two had cutaneous melanoma.

Study-wide results and caveats: Certain nonresponders additionally had low normalized T-cell clonal expansion. Clonal expansion was seen in CD4+ and CD8+ blood T cells by week 6 at 0.1 to 3.0 mg/kg.

Looked up from germline, CDR1 is MNHEY and CDR2 is SVGAGI. Trimming pared 0 bases from V and 4 bases from J, leaving 10 bases between. The CDR3 extends over 14 amino acids. Measured with immunoSEQ multiplex PCR; TCRdb has only the in-frame clones, and not every one. Of roughly 86,000 clones in the sample, approximately 90% were seen once. Comments on this clone: Its antigen is as yet unknown.

The V gene is TRBV6-5, the J gene TRBJ2-7, with D unclear. The source of this sequence is an adult with an advanced solid tumor such as melanoma, head and neck, liver or kidney cancer. The sample here was CD4+ or CD8+ T cells sorted from blood, taken in a trial of the OX40 agonist ivuxolimab. CDR3 nucleotide sequence: TGTGCCAGCAGTTACTCGTCAACCTTATACGAGCAGTACTTC. Translating it yields CASSYSSTLYEQYF.